This T cell receptor (beta chain) was identified in a study of T cell repertoires in cytomegalovirus infection. Study information: Public TCR beta signatures indicated both CMV infection and matching HLA type.

TCRdb analysed the reads with MiXCR anew, one entry per CDR3 protein. The sample lists roughly 230,000 distinct CDR3 sequences, approximately 17% occurring once. The CDR3 is 14 residues long. CDR1 MDHEN and CDR2 SYDVKM come from the germline V gene. With V trimmed by 3 bases and J by 5 bases, 4 bases remained unmatched. This clonotype turned up a few times. The rearrangement joins TRBV28 to TRBJ1-1; 9 bases agree with TRBD1. The sequenced sample was CD8+ T cells from PBMCs. The TCR was taken from a human donor in good health (CMV status not recorded). Some clones in this sample may be carry-over from other donors' samples. The CDR3 DNA reads TGTGCCAGCAGTTTTACCGGGACAGGGACTGAAGCTTTCTTT. Translation gives CASSFTGTGTEAFF.